What follows are 28 T cell receptor beta chains derived from one specimen sequenced in a study of OX40 agonist ivuxolimab in advanced cancers. Clones were sequenced by immunoSEQ multiplex PCR, and TCRdb holds only the in-frame ones, with some missing. The sample lists more than 85,000 clones, roughly 90% seen once, with 0.25% to 0.35% in the top ten. The sample was CD4+ or CD8+ T cells sorted from blood, taken in a trial of the OX40 agonist ivuxolimab. These receptor sequences come from an adult with an advanced solid tumor such as melanoma, head and neck, liver or kidney cancer.

Written as DNA, the CDR3 is TGTGCCAGCAGTCCTCGGGTACGAGCGGAAGAGACCCAGTACTTC. The encoded protein is CASSPRVRAEETQYF. The V and J genes are TRBV7-2 and TRBJ2-5; D is perhaps TRBD2 (5 bases). CDR1 is SGHTA, CDR2 FQGNSA, per germline. This CDR3 contains 15 residues. V was cut by 6 bases and J by 3 bases, with 17 bases left in between.

The chain has TRBV6-5 and TRBJ1-1, with D hard to call. CDR3 length equals 15 residues. V dropped 3 bases and J dropped 0 bases, with 11 bases sitting between them. The germline gives CDR1 MNHEY, CDR2 SVGAGI. As DNA, the CDR3 is TGTGCCAGCAGTTATTACAGAACTATGAACACTGAAGCTTTCTTT. This sequence encodes CASSYYRTMNTEAFF.

The genes are TRBV18 and TRBJ1-1, with 9 bases that match TRBD1. This CDR3 has 14 residues. V was pared by 2 bases and J by 5 bases, with 3 bases of the junction left unmatched. CDR1 and CDR2 (germline): KGHSH, LQKENI. The CDR3 loop is CASSPRQGGTEAFF. In nucleotides, the CDR3 is TGTGCCAGCTCACCAAGACAGGGGGGAACTGAAGCTTTCTTT.

The chain has TRBV2 and TRBJ2-7; D is undetermined. The ends were cut back, 6 bases at V and 5 bases at J, with 23 bases in the middle. CDR1 and CDR2 from the germline V gene are SNHLY and FYNNEI. This CDR3 contains 16 residues. The DNA for the CDR3 is TGTGCCAGCAGCTCCCAGACGACCCAGATAAGTCACGAGCAGTACTTC. Protein: CASSSQTTQISHEQYF. The full variable domain, in which reference TRBV2 and TRBJ2-7 provide the parts outside the CDR3, is EPEVTQTPSHQVTQMGQEVILRCVPISNHLYFYWYRQILGQKVEFLVSFYNNEISEKSEIFDDQFSVERPDGSNFTLKIRSTKLEDSAMYFCASSSQTTQISHEQYFGPGTRLTVT.

This chain links TRBV9 with TRBJ1-2; tentative D call: TRBD1 (6 bases). This CDR3 has 16 amino acids. Deletions cut 3 bases from V and 3 bases from J, with 18 bases between. Germline lookup yields CDR1 SGDLS and CDR2 YYNGEE. The CDR3 reads CASSGGNRRGDYGYTF. The CDR3 DNA reads as TGTGCCAGCAGCGGGGGAAACCGCAGGGGAGACTATGGCTACACCTTC.

The chain carries TRBV4-2 and TRBJ2-1; no clear D gene. Trimming left V 4 bases short and J 5 bases short, with 18 bases between. This CDR3 spans 16 amino acids. The germline gives CDR1 LGHNA, CDR2 YNFKEQ. CDR3 bases: TGTGCCAGCAGCCCCCGTGGTCCAGAGAGCCACAATGAGCAGTTCTTC. Encoded protein: CASSPRGPESHNEQFF.

J is TRBJ2-7 and V is TRBV11-2, with D unresolved. The CDR3 covers 14 residues. CDR1 and CDR2 from the germline V gene are SGHAT and FQNNGV. The germline V and J ends were trimmed by 4 bases and 3 bases, with 13 bases remaining between them. As DNA, the CDR3 is TGTGCCAGCAGCTCGGGCCTGTGGAGCTACGAGCAGTACTTC. The encoded protein is CASSSGLWSYEQYF.

This chain joins TRBV9 and TRBJ2-3, with TRBD2 matching 7 bases. The CDR3 spans 16 residues. CDR1 and CDR2 (germline): SGDLS, YYNGEE. After removal of 0 bases from V and 2 bases from J, the junction contained 6 bases not matched to a gene. In DNA form, the CDR3 reads TGTGCCAGCAGCGTAGGGGCTAGCGGCTTCACAGATACGCAGTATTTT. Amino acid sequence: CASSVGASGFTDTQYF.

V usage is TRBV2 and J usage is TRBJ1-5; 8 bases are a match to TRBD1. The CDR3 is 14 residues long. Trimming removed 5 bases from V and 5 bases from J; junction bases left unmatched: 5. In germline, CDR1 is SNHLY, CDR2 FYNNEI. CDR3 loop: CASSRDRGDQPQHF. The CDR3 region has the DNA TGTGCCAGCAGTCGAGACAGGGGAGATCAGCCCCAGCATTTT.

The chain joins TRBV19 to TRBJ2-7; D is possibly TRBD2 (6 bases). The V end lost 6 bases, the J end lost 7 bases, and 31 bases lay between the germline ends. CDR1 and CDR2 from the germline V gene are LNHDA and SQIVND (reference sequence). The CDR3 is 18 amino acids. CDR3 in amino acids: CASSLGPLRTTSSREQYF. For the CDR3, the DNA is TGTGCCAGTAGCCTAGGGCCCCTCCGGACTACCTCCTCTAGAGAGCAGTACTTC.

The chain has TRBV2 and TRBJ2-7; either TRBD1 or TRBD2 may fit D (5 bases each). Germline V CDR1 and CDR2: SNHLY, FYNNEI. Trimming shortened V by 6 bases and J by 0 bases, and 18 bases separated the two germline ends. The CDR3 is 16 amino acids. The CDR3 DNA sequence: TGTGCCAGCAGGAGAGCCCTGAGGGACGACTCCTACGAGCAGTACTTC. Protein: CASRRALRDDSYEQYF.

In its sample, this clone was seen a few times. CDR3 protein: CASSFDRNTEAFF. DNA of the CDR3: TGTGCCAGCAGTTTTGATCGGAACACTGAAGCTTTCTTT. The chain carries TRBV27 and TRBJ1-1; unclear D gene. Germline-derived CDR1 and CDR2 are MNHEY and SMNVEV (reference sequence). The CDR3 spans 13 residues. Trimming shortened V by 3 bases and J by 1 base, and 6 bases separated the two germline ends.

V and J are TRBV5-8 and TRBJ1-4, with unresolved D. CDR1 is SGHTS, CDR2 YDEGEE, per germline. The V gene lost 1 base and the J gene lost 0 bases, with 4 bases spanning the gap. There are 14 residues in the CDR3. CDR3 DNA sequence: TGTGCCAGCAGCTTGTATGCAACTAATGAAAAACTGTTTTTT. Protein product: CASSLYATNEKLFF.

V gene TRBV28 combines with J gene TRBJ2-7, with TRBD2 matching 12 bases. Germline CDR1 is MDHEN and CDR2 is SYDVKM. Unmatched junction bases numbered 10, after V lost 7 bases and J lost 6 bases. The CDR3 contains 15 residues. Here the CDR3 DNA reads TGTGCCAGCACGGCACTAGCGGGAGGATCCGGCGAGCAGTACTTC. Translation gives CASTALAGGSGEQYF.

The gene calls are TRBV21-1 and TRBJ2-5; the table's TRBD1 call for D was not verified on the DNA. TRBV21-1 is designated a pseudogene. This CDR3 spans 14 amino acids. The CDR3 loop reads CASSSGTHQETQYF. CDR3 nucleotides: TGTGCCAGCAGCTCCGGGACACACCAAGAGACCCAGTACTTC.

The J gene is TRBJ2-3, the V gene TRBV7-6; 7 nucleotides line up with TRBD1. The CDR3 runs to 14 residues. In germline, CDR1 is SGHVS, CDR2 FNYEAQ. The V segment lost 4 bases and the J segment 5 bases; nucleotides outside the gene matches: 6. CDR3: CASSSRQGKDTQYF. CDR3 sequence (DNA): TGTGCCAGCAGCTCCCGACAGGGTAAAGATACGCAGTATTTT. The variable domain in full, with the rest retrieved from reference TRBV7-6 and TRBJ2-3, is GAGVSQSPRYKVTKRGQDVALRCDPISGHVSLYWYRQALGQGPEFLTYFNYEAQQDKSGLPNDRFSAERPEGSISTLTIQRTEQRDSAMYRCASSSRQGKDTQYFGPGTRLTVL.

The chain joins TRBV7-9 to TRBJ2-7, with D tentatively TRBD2 (6 bases). The CDR3 is 14 amino acids. V was trimmed by 0 bases and J by 2 bases, leaving 8 bases between them. CDR1 is SEHNR and CDR2 is FQNEAQ in the germline V gene (reference sequence). The CDR3 DNA reads as TGTGCCAGCAGCTTAGCTAGCGGCCCCTACGAGCAGTACTTC. This encodes CASSLASGPYEQYF.

This chain connects TRBV7-9 to TRBJ2-7; TRBD2 is a possible D gene (6 bases). The CDR3 consists of 13 residues. Trimming stripped 2 bases from V and 6 bases from J, with 11 bases between. Germline V gene data show CDR1 as SEHNR and CDR2 as FQNEAQ (reference sequence). For the CDR3, the DNA is TGTGCCAGCAGCTTAATGGGGGGTCGCGAGCAGTACTTC. This translates into CASSLMGGREQYF.

This clone has only one observation. The gene calls are TRBV7-9 and TRBJ2-5; possible D gene TRBD2, 6 bases. The germline gives CDR1 SEHNR, CDR2 FQNEAQ (reference sequence). The V and J ends lost 11 bases and 1 base respectively, with 17 bases between them. The CDR3 spans 14 residues. In DNA form, the CDR3 reads TGTGCCTCCCGTAGGGTAGCGGCCCAAGAGACCCAGTACTTC. This sequence encodes CASRRVAAQETQYF. Full variable domain (missing parts from reference TRBV7-9 and TRBJ2-5): DTGVSQNPRHKITKRGQNVTFRCDPISEHNRLYWYRQTLGQGPEFLTYFQNEAQLEKSRLLSDRFSAERPKGSFSTLEIQRTEQGDSAMYLCASRRVAAQETQYFGPGTRLLVL.

The CDR3 loop is CASSKPITNGGLGEKLFF. The CDR3 bases are TGTGCCAGCAGCAAGCCAATCACAAATGGGGGGTTGGGTGAAAAACTGTTTTTT. This chain uses TRBV21-1 with TRBJ1-4. TRBV21-1 is a pseudogene. CDR3 length: 18 residues.

The chain links TRBV6-5 to TRBJ2-1; D may correspond to TRBD1 or TRBD2 (5 bases each). V was shortened by 10 bases and J by 5 bases, with 18 bases between the two germline ends. This CDR3 has 14 residues. The germline V gene encodes CDR1 MNHEY and CDR2 SVGAGI. The CDR3 spells CATRDYLGDNEQFF. DNA for the CDR3: TGTGCCACCAGAGACTATTTAGGGGACAATGAGCAGTTCTTC.

The chain recombines TRBV7-9 with TRBJ2-7; D gene ambiguous. CDR3 length: 11 amino acids. Germline assignment: CDR1 SEHNR and CDR2 FQNEAQ (reference sequence). Trimming took 6 bases from V and 5 from J, leaving 8 bases between them. The CDR3 loop is CASSRADEQYF. For the CDR3, the DNA is TGTGCCAGCAGTCGGGCCGACGAGCAGTACTTC. Full variable domain (outside the CDR3, taken from reference TRBV7-9 and TRBJ2-7): DTGVSQNPRHKITKRGQNVTFRCDPISEHNRLYWYRQTLGQGPEFLTYFQNEAQLEKSRLLSDRFSAERPKGSFSTLEIQRTEQGDSAMYLCASSRADEQYFGPGTRLTVT.

This rearrangement joins TRBV9 to TRBJ1-3, with D unresolved. Trimming removed 2 bases at V and 4 bases at J, with 10 bases between. Per the germline V gene, CDR1 is SGDLS and CDR2 is YYNGEE. The CDR3 length is 14 residues. CDR3: CASSVLAEGNTIYF. The CDR3 nucleotides are TGTGCCAGCAGCGTCTTAGCGGAGGGAAACACCATATATTTT.

V is TRBV6-1 and J is TRBJ2-7; weak D call: TRBD1 (6 bases). Per germline, CDR1 MNHNS and CDR2 SASEGT. V lost 3 bases to trimming and J lost 0 bases, with 12 bases between them. This CDR3 spans 15 amino acids. CDR3 in DNA: TGTGCCAGCAGTGACTGGCAGGGGACCTCCTACGAGCAGTACTTC. Its protein product is CASSDWQGTSYEQYF.

This chain uses TRBV28 with TRBJ2-6, with TRBD2 matching 8 bases. Looked up from germline, CDR1 is MDHEN and CDR2 is SYDVKM. There are 16 residues in the CDR3. The junction had 10 bases not matched to a gene; V was cut back by 8 bases and J by 4 bases. This chain's CDR3 is CASASRRGGGANVLTF. CDR3 bases: TGTGCCAGCGCCTCCCGACGGGGGGGAGGGGCCAACGTCCTGACTTTC.

The chain links TRBV27 to TRBJ2-7; 12 bases match TRBD1. Per germline, CDR1 MNHEY and CDR2 SMNVEV (reference sequence). The junction had 10 bases not matched to a gene; V was cut back by 5 bases and J by 2 bases. The CDR3 length is 17 residues. DNA of the CDR3: TGTGCCAGCAGTAAGCGCGGGACAGGGGGCCTAACCTACGAGCAGTACTTC. Its translation is CASSKRGTGGLTYEQYF.

The table lists this clone with a count of one. The CDR3 loop reads CASSEGGNYGYTF. CDR3 in DNA: TGTGCCAGCAGTGAAGGCGGGAACTATGGCTACACCTTC. The chain combines TRBV6-5 with TRBJ1-2; D uncertain. The germline CDR1 and CDR2 sequences are MNHEY and SVGAGI. Trimming took 5 bases from V and 2 from J, leaving 9 bases between them. This CDR3 has 13 residues.

The chain combines TRBV7-9 with TRBJ1-2; D might be TRBD1 (5 bases). The CDR3 totals 14 residues. V lost 1 base, J lost 4 bases, and 10 bases lay in between. Germline V gives CDR1 SEHNR, CDR2 FQNEAQ (reference sequence). CDR3 in amino acids: CASSLEGAGYGYTF. The DNA of the CDR3 is TGTGCCAGCAGCTTAGAAGGGGCTGGCTATGGCTACACCTTC.